The 8 T cell receptor beta chains below all came from one sample that was sequenced in a study of cytomegalovirus exposure and HLA in healthy donors. This PCR relied on a set of 60 Vbeta primers and 13 Jbeta primers. TCRdb keeps only in-frame clones here, not all; method: immunoSEQ multiplex PCR. The sample comprises about 160,000 clones, over 80% of which are singletons, and around 1.6% rests with the top ten. Material for sequencing was PBMCs. These receptors were obtained from a woman in her late teens or twenties in good health and CMV-seronegative.

This chain uses TRBV11-2 with TRBJ1-1, with D possibly TRBD1 on 6 matching bases. The CDR3 has 17 amino acids. Germline CDR1 is SGHAT and CDR2 is FQNNGV. Trimming removed 4 bases at V and 0 bases at J, with 18 bases between. CDR3 sequence: CASSSRGTLGLNTEAFF. In DNA, the CDR3 is TGTGCCAGCAGCTCGAGGGGGACACTAGGCTTGAACACTGAAGCTTTCTTT.

The chain combines TRBV6-5 with TRBJ1-5; possible D gene TRBD1, 5 bases. Germline assignment: CDR1 MNHEY and CDR2 SVGAGI. This CDR3 region has 14 residues. Trimming cost V 6 bases and J 1 base, with 10 bases left between them. CDR3 amino acids: CASSPDRSNQPQHF. The DNA for the CDR3 is TGTGCCAGCAGCCCCGACAGAAGCAATCAGCCCCAGCATTTT.

This clone was seen just once. V is TRBV12-5 and J is TRBJ1-5; maybe TRBD1 (5 bases). This CDR3 has 14 residues. Per germline, CDR1 LGHNT and CDR2 FRNRAP. The V and J ends lost 6 bases and 4 bases respectively, with 13 bases between them. The CDR3 DNA sequence: TGTGCTAGTGGGCCCGGGGGTTTTAATCAGCCCCAGCATTTT. Translation: CASGPGGFNQPQHF.

Worth noting for this clone: The sample carries other DNA sequences with the same CDR3. The chain employs TRBV6-6 and TRBJ1-1; D uncertain. Germline CDR1 is MNHNY and CDR2 is SVGAGI (reference sequence). This CDR3 is built from 11 residues. V was cut by 3 bases and J by 5 bases, with 4 bases left in between. The CDR3: CASSYQTEAFF. The CDR3 region has the DNA TGTGCCAGCAGTTATCAAACTGAAGCTTTCTTT.

The chain is built from TRBV5-4 and TRBJ1-1; 8 nucleotides match TRBD1. The CDR3 spans 15 residues. Germline V gene sequence: CDR1 SGHNT, CDR2 YYREEE (reference sequence). The V gene end was trimmed by 2 bases and the J gene end by 3 bases; junction bases not matched to a gene: 6. This CDR3 is CASSFRGRGYTEAFF. In nucleotides, the CDR3 is TGTGCCAGCAGCTTCAGGGGGCGCGGGTACACTGAAGCTTTCTTT.

The V and J genes are TRBV28 and TRBJ1-5; 8 bases match TRBD1. CDR1 is MDHEN and CDR2 is SYDVKM in the germline V gene. V was clipped by 7 bases and J by 7 bases; unmatched bases: 12. The CDR3 runs 15 residues. CDR3 sequence (DNA): TGTGCCAGCACCTCCCTGGGGACAGGACCGCAGCCCCAGCATTTT. This sequence encodes CASTSLGTGPQPQHF.

This clone showed up just a few times. This CDR3 is CSVLDRGPYYGYTF. The DNA of the CDR3 is TGCAGCGTACTTGACAGGGGCCCTTACTATGGCTACACCTTC. The chain links TRBV29-1 to TRBJ1-2, with 8 bases fitting TRBD1. Germline CDR1 SQVTM, CDR2 ANQGSEA. The CDR3 is 14 amino acids. The junction had 9 bases not matched to a gene; V was cut back by 6 bases and J by 3 bases.

The V gene is TRBV7-9, the J gene TRBJ1-2; possible D gene TRBD1, 5 bases. This CDR3 region has 13 residues. The germline V gene encodes CDR1 SEHNR and CDR2 FQNEAQ (reference sequence). V gave up 6 bases and J gave up 7 bases, with 15 bases separating them. The CDR3 nucleotides are TGTGCCAGCAGTTCCGGGGGGGTTGGTGGCTACACCTTC. It codes for CASSSGGVGGYTF.